This record concerns one T cell receptor (beta chain) sequence. In this sample, this clonotype turned up many times. Its antigen remains unidentified. Within one base of it there is no much larger clone, and no base qualities were kept. The sample comes from a study of identical twins (dated by TCRdb to 2016 to 2018). With regard to the full study: To test whether fetal clonotypes persist, the study used deep sequencing on TCR alpha and beta repertoires from monozygotic twins, unrelated adults of various ages, and cord blood. To rule out contamination, the twin experiments were replicated at different times with different library preparation protocols. Overall study results and their limits: Out-of-frame TCR alpha sharing in monozygotic twins was systematically underestimated by recombination models, whereas sharing between unrelated individuals was in agreement with the recombination models. Fewer insertions were carried by abundant cord blood beta clonotypes; a weaker similar trend was observed in young adult naive repertoires, while no such trend was observed in memory repertoires. Because the same donors could not be followed over many years, conclusions were based on cross-sectional statistical analysis. Out-of-frame TCR alpha sequences shared between twins showed an excess of low generation-probability sequences compared with coincidental sharing between unrelated individuals. The excess sharing between twins in beta out-of-frame sequences was weaker because fewer shared sequences reduced the signal-to-noise ratio. Zero-insertion analyses could be partly confounded by invariant T cells such as MAIT and iNKT, though diverse VJ usage argued against such confounding for most clonotypes.

Receptor libraries were prepared by 5' RACE. Sequencing used an Illumina HiSeq 2000. A universal primer binding site was introduced by template switching, and a unique molecular identifier was present in the final cDNA, enabling accurate counting of TCR cDNA molecules. First-strand cDNA for TCR alpha and beta chains was synthesized from specific primers in the conserved constant-segment region. To control for contamination, every cDNA library carried two barcodes: a SMART-Mk sample barcode plus Illumina barcodes. Two successive PCR steps introduced TruSeq adapter sequences along with Illumina sample barcodes. The TCR alpha and beta cDNA libraries were sequenced on the Illumina HiSeq platform using custom primers. As for how the authors treated the data: MiGEC was used to process raw reads and extract unique molecular identifiers, and MiXCR was used to find CDR3 positions. For each individual, recombination models were inferred using an EM algorithm with the repgenHMM and IGoR tools. Shared clonotype analysis was performed with the tcR package in R, normalizing sharing by the product of cloneset sizes. To study raw recombination free of thymic and clonal selection effects, out-of-frame nonproductive sequences were analyzed. TCRdb reprocessed the public reads (quality trimming at Q25 with fastp, clone calling with MiXCR) and kept in-frame beta chains. Rows with one shared CDR3 protein collapse into an entry with the most common genes and DNA. The V and J calls reflect TCRdb's pipeline rather than the authors' work. The sample table shows 300,000 to 400,000 distinct CDR3 sequences, and approximately 8.7% are seen once. The biggest ten clones account for about 8.1% of the sample.

Every donor was a healthy Caucasian. The researchers also sequenced three unrelated adults who were not twins: a male aged 18 to 30, a male aged 50 to 59, and a female aged 50 to 59. Miltenyi CD45RO+ enrichment and human naive T-cell isolation kits were used to isolate memory (CD45RO+) and naive T cells from PBMC. CDR1 and CDR2 were assigned from the germline V gene as SGDLS and YYNGEE. The CDR3 holds 20 amino acids from the cysteine to the phenylalanine. Here the CDR3 DNA is all that survives: 60 bases in frame from base 1. V lost 3 bases and J lost 0 bases; the stretch between them is 25 bases long.

The chain couples TRBV9 to TRBJ2-4; a tentative D call is TRBD1 (7 bases match). This receptor was taken from a woman in her fifties or sixties in good health. Sequencing was done on a sample of naive T cells sorted from blood. The cell subset or site label on this specimen signifies: cells isolated with a human naive T-cell isolation kit. CDR3 protein: CASSARGALTGDLAKNIQYF. At the DNA level, the sequence is TGTGCCAGCAGCGCCAGGGGGGCGCTTACAGGGGATCTAGCCAAAAACATTCAGTACTTC.